A single sample gave rise to the 24 T cell receptor beta chains below, sequenced in a study of cytomegalovirus exposure and HLA in healthy donors. The PCR contained 60 Vbeta and 13 Jbeta primers. TCRdb keeps only in-frame clones here, not all; method: immunoSEQ multiplex PCR. The top ten hold 1.1% to 1.5% of the sample, which has 160,000 or so clones, around four fifths seen once. The sample consisted of PBMCs. Receptors were obtained from a male donor in good health and CMV-seronegative.

The rearrangement joins TRBV5-6 to TRBJ1-2, with 10 bases aligning to TRBD1. CDR1 SGHDT and CDR2 YYEEEE come from the germline V gene. The CDR3 covers 16 residues. The ends lost 4 bases at V and 4 bases at J; junction bases unmatched: 10. The CDR3 DNA follows: TGTGCCAGCAGCCCCCCCGGACAGGGGGAGGTCTATGGCTACACCTTC. Amino acids: CASSPPGQGEVYGYTF. Drawing the rest from reference TRBV5-6 and TRBJ1-2, the complete variable domain is DAGVTQSPTHLIKTRGQQVTLRCSPKSGHDTVSWYQQALGQGPQFIFQYYEEEERQRGNFPDRFSGHQFPNYSSELNVNALLLGDSALYLCASSPPGQGEVYGYTFGSGTRLTVV.

This chain joins TRBV10-3 and TRBJ1-3, with a weak D call TRBD1 (6 bases). CDR1 is ENHRY, CDR2 SYGVKD, per germline. Trimming removed 8 bases at V and 0 bases at J, with 11 bases between. The CDR3 consists of 14 residues. This CDR3 is CAILKTGSGNTIYF. The CDR3 bases are TGTGCCATCCTGAAGACAGGCTCTGGAAACACCATATATTTT.

V usage is TRBV5-4 and J usage is TRBJ2-5, with TRBD2 matching over 14 bases. The ends lost 0 bases at V and 5 bases at J; junction bases unmatched: 6. The germline CDR1 and CDR2 sequences are SGHNT and YYREEE (reference sequence). CDR3 length: 17 residues. The CDR3 loop is CASSLAGLAGEGETQYF. DNA of the CDR3: TGTGCCAGCAGCTTGGCGGGACTAGCGGGAGAGGGCGAGACCCAGTACTTC.

This clone was picked up one time. The genes are TRBV14 and TRBJ2-7; weak D call: TRBD2 (5 bases). Germline V CDR1 and CDR2: SGHDN, FVKESK. CDR3 length: 13 residues. V lost 4 bases to trimming and J lost 2 bases, with 9 bases between them. The CDR3 DNA reads TGTGCCAGCAGCCTCGGACTCGCCTACGAGCAGTACTTC. Protein: CASSLGLAYEQYF.

To note about this clone: The same CDR3 arises from other DNA sequences in this sample as well. The CDR3 sequence is CSVSGPGLSNEQFF. The CDR3, as DNA: TGCAGCGTCAGCGGGCCGGGACTCTCTAATGAGCAGTTCTTC. The chain has TRBV29-1 and TRBJ2-1; TRBD2 is a possible D gene (6 bases). Trimming cost V 6 bases and J 7 bases, with 19 bases left between them. Germline V gene data show CDR1 as SQVTM and CDR2 as ANQGSEA. The CDR3 runs 14 residues.

The chain is built from TRBV11-2 and TRBJ2-1; TRBD1 matches at 8 bases. V was clipped by 2 bases and J by 8 bases; unmatched bases: 11. CDR1 SGHAT and CDR2 FQNNGV come from the germline V gene. There are 16 residues in the CDR3. The CDR3 region is CASSLQARGRLDEQFF. Here the CDR3 DNA reads TGTGCCAGCAGCTTACAGGCCAGGGGGCGCCTCGATGAGCAGTTCTTC. The full variable domain, with the rest looked up from reference TRBV11-2 and TRBJ2-1, is EAGVAQSPRYKIIEKRQSVAFWCNPISGHATLYWYQQILGQGPKLLIQFQNNGVVDDSQLPKDRFSAERLKGVDSTLKIQPAKLEDSAVYLCASSLQARGRLDEQFFGPGTRLTVL.

The V and J genes are TRBV5-6 and TRBJ2-5, with 10 bases identical to TRBD1. V dropped 3 bases and J dropped 5; count of bases not matched to a gene: 7. Germline values: CDR1 SGHDT, CDR2 YYEEEE. The CDR3 extends over 15 amino acids. Written as DNA, the CDR3 is TGTGCCAGCAGCTCACGACAGGGGGCACGGGAGACCCAGTACTTC. Its translation: CASSSRQGARETQYF. Variable domain in full (rest from reference TRBV5-6 and TRBJ2-5): DAGVTQSPTHLIKTRGQQVTLRCSPKSGHDTVSWYQQALGQGPQFIFQYYEEEERQRGNFPDRFSGHQFPNYSSELNVNALLLGDSALYLCASSSRQGARETQYFGPGTRLLVL.

This clone was recorded only once. The genes are TRBV11-2 and TRBJ2-3, with 8 positions matching TRBD2. Germline loops: CDR1 SGHAT, CDR2 FQNNGV. V lost 5 bases, J lost 5 bases, and 6 bases stayed unmatched. The CDR3 covers 14 residues. CDR3 sequence reads: CASSPGTRVDTQYF. The CDR3 nucleotides read TGTGCCAGCAGCCCCGGGACTAGGGTAGATACGCAGTATTTT.

This clone was counted a single time. This chain links TRBV10-3 with TRBJ2-7; no clear D gene. Germline CDR1 ENHRY, CDR2 SYGVKD. The germline V and J ends were trimmed by 2 bases and 4 bases, with 18 bases remaining between them. The CDR3 is 16 residues long. The CDR3, as DNA: TGTGCCATCAGTGAGAGAACTATCCCGGTCGGGTACGAGCAGTACTTC. Protein sequence: CAISERTIPVGYEQYF.

The chain carries TRBV28 and TRBJ1-2; TRBD1 is a possible D gene (6 bases). Germline loops: CDR1 MDHEN, CDR2 SYDVKM. This CDR3 region has 14 residues. V lost 6 bases and J 0 bases, leaving 11 bases between the germline ends. As DNA, the CDR3 is TGTGCCAGCAGCCCAGACAGGCCTAACTATGGCTACACCTTC. It yields the protein CASSPDRPNYGYTF.

This sequence joins TRBV4-3 and TRBJ2-1; TRBD2 agrees at 11 bases. V dropped 3 bases and J dropped 0; count of bases not matched to a gene: 7. Per germline, CDR1 LGHNA and CDR2 YSLEER. The CDR3 loop spans 18 amino acids. As DNA, the CDR3 is TGCGCCAGCAGCCAGATAGCGGGAGGGCTTAGCTCCTACAATGAGCAGTTCTTC. Encoded protein: CASSQIAGGLSSYNEQFF.

V and J are TRBV21-1 and TRBJ2-5; no DNA check was done on the table's D call, TRBD1. TRBV21-1 counts as a pseudogene. This CDR3 has 14 amino acids. The CDR3 loop is CASSKEGQQETQYF. CDR3 coding DNA: TGTGCCAGCAGCAAAGAGGGACAGCAAGAGACCCAGTACTTC.

The J gene is TRBJ1-2, the V gene TRBV2; no firm D call. Germline values: CDR1 SNHLY, CDR2 FYNNEI. The CDR3 has 13 residues. The ends were cut back, 3 bases at V and 4 bases at J, with 9 bases in the middle. This CDR3 is CASSDTTLYGYTF. CDR3 bases: TGTGCCAGCAGTGACACGACACTCTATGGCTACACCTTC.

The chain combines TRBV4-3 with TRBJ1-1; possible D gene TRBD1, 5 bases. Germline V gene lookup returns CDR1 LGHNA and CDR2 YSLEER. V lost 0 bases to trimming and J lost 1 base, with 9 bases between them. This CDR3 spans 15 amino acids. CDR3 DNA: TGCGCCAGCAGCCAAGATGGGGCAGGGAACACTGAAGCTTTCTTT. This codes for CASSQDGAGNTEAFF.

This chain links TRBV7-2 with TRBJ2-6, with unresolved D. Per germline, CDR1 SGHTA and CDR2 FQGNSA. Trimming took off 5 bases at V and 2 bases at J, with 7 bases between the two ends. The CDR3 consists of 14 residues. This CDR3 reads CASSQAAGANVLTF. CDR3 in DNA: TGTGCCAGCAGCCAGGCAGCTGGGGCCAACGTCCTGACTTTC.

The CDR3 loop reads CASSMGLAGVDEQFF. The CDR3 coding sequence is TGTGCCAGTAGTATGGGACTAGCGGGAGTAGATGAGCAGTTCTTC. The chain uses TRBV19 and TRBJ2-1; 14 bases are shared with TRBD2. CDR3 length equals 15 residues. V shed 3 bases, J shed 8 bases, and the junction held 3 bases outside the gene matches. Germline V lookup: CDR1 LNHDA, CDR2 SQIVND (reference sequence).

This chain links TRBV5-1 with TRBJ2-7; 10 bases match TRBD1. Germline CDR1 reads SGHRS; CDR2 reads YFSETQ. The CDR3 consists of 14 residues. The V and J ends lost 6 bases and 2 bases, in that order; junction bases with no gene match: 5. CDR3 DNA sequence: TGCGCCAGCAAGTCCGGGACAGGGGCCTACGAGCAGTACTTC. Translation: CASKSGTGAYEQYF.

The table lists this clone with a count of one. The V and J genes are TRBV18 and TRBJ1-3; D is ambiguous. The CDR3 contains 16 residues. V lost 3 bases, J lost 0 bases, and 12 bases lay in between. In germline, CDR1 is KGHSH, CDR2 LQKENI. The chain's CDR3 is CASSPYDGSSGNTIYF. The CDR3 nucleotides read TGTGCCAGCTCACCCTATGACGGGAGCTCTGGAAACACCATATATTTT.

V usage is TRBV7-9 and J usage is TRBJ2-3; D gene ambiguous. With 3 bases removed from V and 2 bases from J, the gap between germline ends came to 3 bases. The CDR3 sequence is 12 residues long. Germline CDR1 and CDR2: SEHNR and FQNEAQ (reference sequence). Here the CDR3 reads CASSFNTDTQYF. The CDR3 DNA reads TGTGCCAGCAGCTTTAACACAGATACGCAGTATTTT.

This chain connects TRBV4-3 to TRBJ2-3; no firm D call. CDR3 length: 13 residues. Germline lookup yields CDR1 LGHNA and CDR2 YSLEER. Between the trimmed V and J ends, which lost 1 base and 7 bases, there was a span of 9 bases. The CDR3 sequence: CASSQVVQNTQYF. The CDR3, as DNA: TGCGCCAGCAGCCAAGTGGTACAGAATACGCAGTATTTT.

CDR3 residues: CASSVTSQETQYF. CDR3 coding DNA: TGTGCCAGCAGCGTAACGTCGCAGGAGACCCAGTACTTC. The chain has TRBV9 and TRBJ2-5; D ambiguous. The germline V and J ends were trimmed by 1 base and 5 bases, with 9 bases remaining between them. This CDR3 contains 13 residues. Germline assignment: CDR1 SGDLS and CDR2 YYNGEE.

The rearrangement uses TRBV14 and TRBJ1-1, with unresolved D. V shed 1 base and J shed 7 bases, with 4 bases lying between them. The germline CDR1 and CDR2 sequences are SGHDN and FVKESK. CDR3 length: 11 amino acids. The CDR3 DNA reads as TGTGCCAGCAGCCAAGTCCTTGAAGCTTTCTTT. Its translation is CASSQVLEAFF.

The CDR3 loop reads CASSSRGSYEQYF. The CDR3 nucleotides read TGTGCCAGCAGCTCCAGGGGTTCCTACGAGCAGTACTTC. The chain employs TRBV11-1 and TRBJ2-7, with D tentatively TRBD1 (6 bases). This CDR3 region has 13 residues. Trimming stripped 4 bases from V and 1 base from J, with 8 bases between. CDR1 and CDR2 from the germline V gene are SGHAT and FQDESV (reference sequence). The full variable domain, with the rest looked up from reference TRBV11-1 and TRBJ2-7, is EAEVAQSPRYKITEKSQAVAFWCDPISGHATLYWYRQILGQGPELLVQFQDESVVDDSQLPKDRFSAERLKGVDSTLKIQPAELGDSAMYLCASSSRGSYEQYFGPGTRLTVT.

Written as DNA, the CDR3 is TGTGCCAGCAGTTACCTAGCGACTAGCACAGATACGCAGTATTTT. As protein: CASSYLATSTDTQYF. V usage is TRBV6-5 and J usage is TRBJ2-3; weak D call: TRBD2 (6 bases). Trimming stripped 2 bases from V and 0 bases from J, with 9 bases between. CDR1 and CDR2 from the germline V gene are MNHEY and SVGAGI. The CDR3 covers 15 residues.